This is a list of T cell receptor beta chains from one sample in a study of blood T cell repertoires in COVID-19. Using immunoSEQ multiplex PCR, the repertoire was profiled, and TCRdb retains in-frame clones only, with some absent. The sample records around 270,000 clones, around 81% being singletons. The material sequenced was peripheral blood. The origin of the receptors is a person aged 65 to 85 with COVID-19, enrolled during active disease. The CDR3 runs from the conserved cysteine through the conserved F or W. A D gene is named only where the DNA matches it firmly. A clone size is listed for some rows: how often the clone was seen (once, few, many), or a class if it is expanded.

V,size,D,J,CDR3,DNA
TRBV19,.,.,TRBJ1-3,CASTGHRRSAGNTIYF,TGTGCCAGTACGGGACATCGACGATCGGCTGGAAACACCATATATTTT
TRBV19,.,.,TRBJ2-1,CASSHRGFNNEQFF,TGTGCCAGTAGTCACCGGGGTTTCAACAATGAGCAGTTCTTC
TRBV4-2,.,.,TRBJ1-2,CASSQDLAENYGYTF,TGTGCCAGCAGCCAAGATCTTGCAGAAAACTATGGCTACACCTTC
TRBV28,.,.,TRBJ1-1,CASTKPGAPWAFF,TGTGCCAGCACCAAACCAGGGGCGCCTTGGGCTTTCTTT
TRBV19,.,.,TRBJ1-2,CASSIGLSYGYTF,TGTGCCAGTAGTATTGGACTCAGCTATGGCTACACCTTC
TRBV15,.,TRBD1,TRBJ1-1,CATSYRGMNTEAFF,TGTGCCACCAGCTACAGGGGCATGAACACTGAAGCTTTCTTT
TRBV6-5,.,TRBD2,TRBJ2-7,CASRYSGQNEQYF,TGTGCCAGCAGGTATAGCGGGCAGAACGAGCAGTACTTC
TRBV18,few,TRBD1,TRBJ1-6,CASSLPHPGTGHSPLHF,TGTGCCAGCTCCCTTCCCCACCCCGGGACAGGACATTCACCCCTCCACTTT
TRBV6-5,.,TRBD1,TRBJ2-7,CASSGEGQGPYEQYF,TGTGCCAGCAGCGGAGAAGGACAGGGACCCTACGAGCAGTACTTC
TRBV2,.,.,TRBJ1-2,CASTGLINYGYTF,TGTGCCAGCACGGGACTTATTAACTATGGCTACACCTTC
TRBV12-3/TRBV12-4,.,TRBD1,TRBJ2-1,CASSAKRTGTQFF,TGTGCCAGCAGTGCCAAACGGACAGGGACCCAGTTCTTC
TRBV24-1,.,TRBD1,TRBJ2-5,CATSDETGTGTRVETQYF,TGTGCCACCAGTGACGAAACAGGGACAGGGACCCGCGTGGAGACCCAGTACTTC
TRBV7-2,.,.,TRBJ2-2,CASSSHRTLNTGELFF,TGTGCCAGCAGCTCCCACCGGACACTAAACACCGGGGAGCTGTTTTTT
TRBV7-2,few,TRBD1,TRBJ1-1,CASSLNRGMGTEAFF,TGTGCCAGCAGCTTGAACAGGGGGATGGGGACTGAAGCTTTCTTT
TRBV5-5,.,.,TRBJ1-3,CASSPSGTKAGNTIYF,TGTGCCAGCAGCCCCAGCGGGACGAAAGCTGGAAACACCATATATTTT
TRBV14,many,TRBD2,TRBJ2-1,CASSPLAGQNNEQFF,TGTGCCAGCAGCCCTTTAGCGGGTCAAAACAATGAGCAGTTCTTC
TRBV19,.,TRBD2,TRBJ2-5,CASSISPGLAETQYF,TGTGCCAGTAGTATAAGTCCGGGACTAGCGGAGACCCAGTACTTC
TRBV6-5,.,.,TRBJ1-6,CASSSDPPRNSPLHF,TGTGCCAGCAGTTCCGACCCGCCGCGGAATTCACCCCTCCACTTT
TRBV30,.,.,TRBJ2-3,CAWSVQGDTQYF,TGTGCCTGGAGCGTACAGGGAGATACGCAGTATTTT
TRBV20-1,.,.,TRBJ2-7,CSASGEPGVKSEQYF,TGCAGTGCTAGTGGTGAGCCGGGGGTTAAGTCCGAGCAGTACTTC
TRBV9,.,TRBD2,TRBJ2-3,CASSTQAQDPGGRNTQYF,TGTGCCAGCAGCACCCAAGCCCAAGACCCGGGAGGGAGGAATACGCAGTATTTT
TRBV5-6,.,TRBD1,TRBJ2-5,CASSGTGGLETQYF,TGTGCCAGCAGCGGAACAGGGGGCCTAGAGACCCAGTACTTC
TRBV27,.,.,TRBJ1-1,CASSLWREGTEAFF,TGTGCCAGCAGTTTATGGAGGGAGGGGACTGAAGCTTTCTTT
TRBV3-1/TRBV3-2,.,TRBD1,TRBJ1-2,CASSQDRTGVYYGYTF,TGTGCCAGCAGCCAAGATAGGACAGGGGTTTACTATGGCTACACCTTC
TRBV19,.,TRBD1,TRBJ1-3,CASTDRGSGNTIYF,TGTGCCAGTACCGACAGGGGCTCTGGAAACACCATATATTTT
TRBV4-1,.,TRBD2,TRBJ2-7,CASSQGRGLAAYEQYF,TGCGCCAGCAGCCAAGGTCGGGGACTAGCAGCTTACGAGCAGTACTTC
TRBV7-3,.,TRBD2,TRBJ2-1,CASSLTASGFNEQFF,TGTGCCAGCAGCTTAACGGCTAGCGGGTTCAATGAGCAGTTCTTC
TRBV12-3/TRBV12-4,.,.,TRBJ1-3,CASSLGEGNTIYF,TGTGCCAGCAGTCTGGGAGAAGGGAACACCATATATTTT
TRBV18,.,.,TRBJ1-2,CASSPGQNYGYTF,TGTGCCAGCTCCCCGGGACAAAACTATGGCTACACCTTC
TRBV6-6,.,TRBD1,TRBJ1-6,CASRLQGPLSPLHF,TGTGCCAGCAGACTACAGGGGCCGCTCTCACCCCTCCACTTT
TRBV30,.,TRBD2,TRBJ2-1,CAWTAGGPMQEQFF,TGTGCCTGGACGGCGGGAGGGCCTATGCAGGAGCAGTTCTTC
TRBV5-6,.,.,TRBJ2-5,CASSLIGGKTETQYF,TGTGCCAGCAGCTTGATCGGAGGAAAAACCGAGACCCAGTACTTC
TRBV6-6,.,.,TRBJ2-3,CASRLLELQYF,TGTGCCAGCAGGCTACTAGAGCTGCAGTATTTT
TRBV6-5,.,.,TRBJ2-7,CAIRQAEWGYYEQYF,TGTGCCATTCGACAGGCCGAATGGGGCTACTACGAGCAGTACTTC
TRBV7-9,.,TRBD1,TRBJ2-6,CASSLSLRTGSPGANVLTF,TGTGCCAGCAGCTTAAGTCTCCGGACAGGGTCGCCTGGGGCCAACGTCCTGACTTTC
TRBV27,.,TRBD1,TRBJ2-1,CASSLSTVDRNNEQFF,TGTGCCAGCAGTTTAAGCACGGTGGACAGGAACAATGAGCAGTTCTTC
TRBV28,.,.,TRBJ2-7,CASVPTLITGVVYEQYF,TGTGCCAGCGTACCAACACTAATCACTGGAGTCGTATACGAGCAGTACTTC
TRBV6-5,.,.,TRBJ2-2,CASGPRRGNTGELFF,TGTGCCAGCGGTCCCAGGCGGGGGAACACCGGGGAGCTGTTTTTT
TRBV18,.,TRBD2,TRBJ2-5,CASSFPSGRDQETQYF,TGTGCCAGCTCATTTCCGAGCGGGAGAGACCAAGAGACCCAGTACTTC
TRBV11-2,.,.,TRBJ2-7,CASTQGASSSYEQYF,TGTGCCAGCACCCAAGGAGCTTCCTCATCCTACGAGCAGTACTTC
TRBV28,.,TRBD1,TRBJ1-6,CASSSSLGQNNSPLHF,TGTGCCAGCAGTTCCTCTTTGGGACAGAATAATTCACCCCTCCACTTT
TRBV5-5,.,.,TRBJ1-1,CASSLVARHVEAFF,TGTGCCAGCAGCTTGGTCGCGCGGCACGTGGAAGCTTTCTTT
TRBV28,.,TRBD2,TRBJ2-5,CASSFRTSGIKETQYF,TGTGCCAGCAGTTTCCGGACTAGCGGGATAAAAGAGACCCAGTACTTC
TRBV4-1,.,TRBD1,TRBJ1-2,CASSRTGPRGYTF,TGCGCCAGCAGCCGGACAGGTCCCCGGGGCTACACCTTC
TRBV5-1,.,TRBD2,TRBJ2-1,CASSLNLAGGPYEQFF,TGCGCCAGCAGCTTGAACCTAGCGGGGGGGCCCTATGAGCAGTTCTTC
TRBV6-2/TRBV6-3,.,.,TRBJ1-2,CASSREGLNGYTF,TGTGCCAGCAGTAGGGAGGGATTGAATGGCTACACCTTC
TRBV7-7,.,TRBD2,TRBJ2-2,CASNQLASGNSGELFF,TGTGCCAGCAACCAACTGGCTAGCGGGAATTCCGGGGAGCTGTTTTTT
TRBV3-1/TRBV3-2,.,TRBD2,TRBJ2-2,CASSPVTSDNTGELFF,TGTGCCAGCAGCCCTGTGACTAGCGACAACACCGGGGAGCTGTTTTTT
TRBV6-6,.,TRBD1,TRBJ1-5,CASSSYRGAQPQHF,TGTGCCAGCAGCTCCTACAGGGGCGCTCAGCCCCAGCATTTT
TRBV14,.,.,TRBJ2-2,CASSQRPGQQTGELFF,TGTGCCAGCAGCCAAAGGCCTGGGCAGCAGACCGGGGAGCTGTTTTTT
TRBV3-1/TRBV3-2,.,TRBD2,TRBJ2-7,CASSQSIAGGRSSYEQYF,TGTGCCAGCAGCCAAAGTATAGCGGGAGGGCGAAGCTCCTACGAGCAGTACTTC
TRBV2,.,TRBD1,TRBJ1-5,CASSEFGGQGAGGNQPQHF,TGTGCCAGCAGTGAGTTTGGAGGACAGGGGGCGGGCGGCAATCAGCCCCAGCATTTT
TRBV7-9,once,TRBD2,TRBJ2-1,CASNSWLAGAISYNEQFF,TGTGCCAGCAACTCGTGGCTAGCGGGAGCTATCTCCTACAATGAGCAGTTCTTC
TRBV28,.,TRBD1,TRBJ1-6,CASSFEGGLSYNSPLHF,TGTGCCAGCAGTTTCGAAGGGGGCCTGTCCTATAATTCACCCCTCCACTTT
TRBV2,few,.,TRBJ1-6,CASSIETRNSPLHF,TGTGCCAGCAGTATCGAGACAAGAAATTCACCCCTCCACTTT
TRBV20-1,.,TRBD1,TRBJ1-6,CSATPGTVLHF,TGCAGTGCAACCCCCGGGACAGTGCTCCACTTT
TRBV30,.,.,TRBJ2-7,CACTGQQTGSYEQYF,TGTGCCTGTACCGGACAACAGACTGGGTCCTACGAGCAGTACTTC
TRBV5-6,.,.,TRBJ1-6,CASSLLGGPLHF,TGTGCCAGCAGCCTCCTCGGGGGGCCCCTCCACTTT
TRBV5-6,.,.,TRBJ1-4,CASSTRPVPGGEKLFF,TGTGCCAGCAGCACCCGCCCGGTACCAGGAGGGGAAAAACTGTTTTTT
TRBV5-1,.,.,TRBJ1-1,CASSSTANTEAFF,TGCGCCAGCAGCTCTACAGCGAACACTGAAGCTTTCTTT